This record covers a single T cell receptor (beta chain). The data belong to a study of blood T cell repertoires in COVID-19. TCRdb's copy holds only in-frame clones and misses some; the assay was immunoSEQ multiplex PCR. This sample has roughly 68,000 clones, with 80% to 90% found just once. After removal of 0 bases from V and 6 bases from J, the junction contained 10 bases not matched to a gene. Germline values: CDR1 LGHNA, CDR2 YSLEER. The CDR3 has 16 amino acids. Sequenced material: peripheral blood. The chain links TRBV4-3 to TRBJ2-7, with 8 bases that match TRBD1. This sequence originates from a man aged 50 or older with active COVID-19. CDR3 nucleotide sequence: TGCGCCAGCAGCCAAGAATATGTATCAGGGGGCCGCGAGCAGTACTTC. Protein sequence: CASSQEYVSGGREQYF.